One sample yielded the 8 T cell receptor beta chains listed below, sequenced in a study of naive and memory T cell subsets. Amplification of ligated cDNA took four PCR rounds with SP2 and nested alpha and beta constant primers. TCRdb recomputed calls from the UMI-ligation and nested PCR reads with MiXCR, one row per CDR3 protein. The sample shows about 37,000 distinct CDR3 sequences, more than 9.5% of them seen only once. Stated treatment: skin biopsy from PPD injection site in Mantoux-positive individual. TCR cDNA received a 3' ligated oligonucleotide that carried a UMI. Sequencing was performed on skin, taken from a tuberculin skin test site. The receptors come from an adult in good health.

This clonotype was seen a handful of times. This chain links TRBV11-2 with TRBJ2-7; unclear D gene. CDR1 is SGHAT, CDR2 FQNNGV, per germline. Trimming left V 2 bases short and J 2 bases short, with 13 bases between. There are 15 residues in the CDR3. The CDR3 coding sequence is TGTGCCAGCAGCTTAAGTATGGGCCGGCCCTACGAGCAGTACTTC. It translates to CASSLSMGRPYEQYF.

This chain uses TRBV29-1 with TRBJ2-3; TRBD2 matches 8 bases. With 0 bases clipped from V and 2 bases from J, the junction kept 7 bases outside the gene matches. The germline V gene has CDR1 SQVTM and CDR2 ANQGSEA. The length of the CDR3 is 16 residues. This CDR3 reads CSVEDPAGATTDTQYF. The CDR3 nucleotides are TGCAGCGTTGAAGATCCAGCGGGAGCTACCACAGATACGCAGTATTTT.

The rearrangement uses TRBV3-1 and TRBJ1-5; possible D gene TRBD1, 5 bases. The V end was cut by 2 bases, the J end by 2 bases, with 7 bases between. Per germline, CDR1 LGHDT and CDR2 YNNKEL (reference sequence). The CDR3 loop spans 14 amino acids. CDR3 sequence reads: CASSQQGGNQPQHF. Written as DNA, the CDR3 is TGTGCCAGCAGCCAACAGGGAGGCAATCAGCCCCAGCATTTT.

This clonotype has at least ten counts. V is TRBV6-2 or TRBV6-3 and J is TRBJ2-7; D is uncertain. From germline, CDR1 is MNHEY and CDR2 SVGEGT. Trimming left V 2 bases short and J 7 bases short, with 9 bases between. There are 12 residues in the CDR3. The CDR3 loop is CASSYELREQYF. The CDR3 nucleotides are TGTGCCAGCAGTTACGAACTTCGGGAGCAGTACTTC.

This chain links TRBV4-2 with TRBJ1-2; D gene uncertain. V was shortened by 4 bases and J by 4 bases, with 7 bases between the two germline ends. The CDR3 is 12 residues long. Per germline, CDR1 LGHNA and CDR2 YNFKEQ. CDR3 sequence reads: CASSPDPYGYTF. CDR3 bases: TGTGCCAGCAGCCCGGACCCCTATGGCTACACCTTC.

V is TRBV19 and J is TRBJ2-3; possible D gene TRBD2, 6 bases. Trimming shortened V by 3 bases and J by 6 bases, and 19 bases separated the two germline ends. This CDR3 is built from 16 residues. Germline values: CDR1 LNHDA, CDR2 SQIVND (reference sequence). CDR3 bases: TGTGCCAGTAGTATGGTCATCGGGACTGATCAGGATACGCAGTATTTT. Protein: CASSMVIGTDQDTQYF.

The rearrangement links TRBV6-5 to TRBJ2-7, with D perhaps TRBD1 (6 bases). V was pared by 0 bases and J by 5 bases, with 17 bases between. This CDR3 has 16 amino acids. The germline CDR1 and CDR2 sequences are MNHEY and SVGAGI. CDR3 loop: CASSYSAIQGMDEQYF. The CDR3 DNA reads TGTGCCAGCAGTTACTCTGCCATACAGGGAATGGACGAGCAGTACTTC.

A few counts support this clonotype. The genes are TRBV13 and TRBJ1-3; no reliable D call. Trimming took 1 base from V and 0 from J, leaving 7 bases between them. The CDR3 loop spans 15 amino acids. From germline, CDR1 is PRHDT and CDR2 FYEKMQ (reference sequence). This chain's CDR3 is CASSLEEISGNTIYF. CDR3 DNA sequence: TGTGCCAGCAGCTTAGAGGAGATCTCTGGAAACACCATATATTTT.